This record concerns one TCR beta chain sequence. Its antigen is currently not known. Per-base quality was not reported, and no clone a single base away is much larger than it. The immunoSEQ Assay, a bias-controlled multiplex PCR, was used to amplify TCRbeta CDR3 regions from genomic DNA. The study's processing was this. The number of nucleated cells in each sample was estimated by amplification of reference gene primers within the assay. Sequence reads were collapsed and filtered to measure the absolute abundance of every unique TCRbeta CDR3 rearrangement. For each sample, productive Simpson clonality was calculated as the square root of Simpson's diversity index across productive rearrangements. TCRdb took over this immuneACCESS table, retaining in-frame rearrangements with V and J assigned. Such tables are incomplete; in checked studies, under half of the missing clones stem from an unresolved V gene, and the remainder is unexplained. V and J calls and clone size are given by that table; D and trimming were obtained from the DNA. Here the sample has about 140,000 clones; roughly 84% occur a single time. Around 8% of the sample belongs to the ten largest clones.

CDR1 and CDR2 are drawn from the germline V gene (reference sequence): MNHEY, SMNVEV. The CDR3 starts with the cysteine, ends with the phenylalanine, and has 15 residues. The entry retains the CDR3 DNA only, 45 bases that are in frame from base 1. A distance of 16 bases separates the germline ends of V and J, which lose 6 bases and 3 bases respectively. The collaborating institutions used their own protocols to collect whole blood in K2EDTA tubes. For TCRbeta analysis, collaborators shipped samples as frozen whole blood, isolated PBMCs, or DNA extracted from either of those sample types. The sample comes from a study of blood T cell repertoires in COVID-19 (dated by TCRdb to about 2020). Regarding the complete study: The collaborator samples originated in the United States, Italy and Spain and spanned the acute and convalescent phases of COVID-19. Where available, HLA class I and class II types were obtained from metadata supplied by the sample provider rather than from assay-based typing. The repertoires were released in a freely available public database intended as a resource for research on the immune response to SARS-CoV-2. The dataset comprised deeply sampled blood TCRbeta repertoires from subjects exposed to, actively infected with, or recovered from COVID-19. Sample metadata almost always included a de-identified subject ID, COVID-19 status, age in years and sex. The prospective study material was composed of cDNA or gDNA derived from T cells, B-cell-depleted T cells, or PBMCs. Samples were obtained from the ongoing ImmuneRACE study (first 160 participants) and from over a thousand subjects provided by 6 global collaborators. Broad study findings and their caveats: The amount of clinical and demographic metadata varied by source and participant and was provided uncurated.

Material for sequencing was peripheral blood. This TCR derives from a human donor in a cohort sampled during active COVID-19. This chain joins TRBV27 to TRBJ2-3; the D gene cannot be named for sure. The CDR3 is CASRLSGFATDTQYF. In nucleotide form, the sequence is TGTGCCAGCAGACTGTCGGGTTTCGCGACAGATACGCAGTATTTT.